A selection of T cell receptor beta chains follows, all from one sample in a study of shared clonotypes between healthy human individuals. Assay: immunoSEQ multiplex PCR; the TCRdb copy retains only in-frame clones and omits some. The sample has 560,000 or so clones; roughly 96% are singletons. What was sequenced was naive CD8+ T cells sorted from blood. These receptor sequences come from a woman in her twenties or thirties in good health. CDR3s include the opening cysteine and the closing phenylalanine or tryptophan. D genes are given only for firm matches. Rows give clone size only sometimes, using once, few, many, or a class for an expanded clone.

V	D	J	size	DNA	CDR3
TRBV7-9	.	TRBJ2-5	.	TGTGCCAGCAGCTTGAAGTTGACTAACCAAGAGACCCAGTACTTC	CASSLKLTNQETQYF
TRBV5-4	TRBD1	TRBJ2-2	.	TGTGCCAGCGGATCCGGGACAGAGGCGAACACCGGGGAGCTGTTTTTT	CASGSGTEANTGELFF
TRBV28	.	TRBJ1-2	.	TGTGCCAGCAGTTTTATGGGGGCTTATGGCTACACCTTC	CASSFMGAYGYTF
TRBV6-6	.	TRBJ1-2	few	TGTGCCAGCAGGTTAGCCGATAACTATGGCTACACCTTC	CASRLADNYGYTF
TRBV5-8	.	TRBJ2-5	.	TGTGCCAGCAGCAAAGGACAGGGAGGGGAGACCCAGTACTTC	CASSKGQGGETQYF
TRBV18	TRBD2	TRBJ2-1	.	TGTGCCAGCTCACCACCGGACCGGGGACTAGCGGGAGATCGTATTGGGTTCTTC	CASSPPDRGLAGDRIGFF
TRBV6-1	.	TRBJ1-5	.	TGTGCCAGCAGTGAAGACTGGGGCAATCAGCCCCAGCATTTT	CASSEDWGNQPQHF
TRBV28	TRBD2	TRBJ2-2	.	TGTGCCAGCAGTCAGGGACTAGCGGGAGGTGGCACCGGGGAGCTGTTTTTT	CASSQGLAGGGTGELFF
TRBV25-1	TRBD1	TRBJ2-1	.	TGTGCCAGCAGTCCGGGACAGGGAGTTTACAATGAGCAGTTCTTC	CASSPGQGVYNEQFF
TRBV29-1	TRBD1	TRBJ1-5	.	TGCAGCGAACCACCGGGACAGACCTATCAGCCCCAGCATTTT	CSEPPGQTYQPQHF
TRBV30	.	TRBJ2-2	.	TGTGCCTGGAGTTGGGGGACGTACACCGGGGAGCTGTTTTTT	CAWSWGTYTGELFF
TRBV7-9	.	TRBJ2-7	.	TGTGCCAGCAGCACCCGCGAGGCGGACTACGAGCAGTACTTC	CASSTREADYEQYF
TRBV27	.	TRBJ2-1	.	TGTGCCAGCAGTAACCGGGACCGAAACAATGAGCAGTTCTTC	CASSNRDRNNEQFF
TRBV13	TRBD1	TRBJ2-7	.	TGTGCCAGCAGCTTAGTACCGGGACAGGGGCGGTACGAGCAGTACTTC	CASSLVPGQGRYEQYF
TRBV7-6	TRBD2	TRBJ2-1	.	TGTGCCAGCAGCATTAGAAGGTGGGAGGGCGGTAATGAGCAGTTCTTC	CASSIRRWEGGNEQFF
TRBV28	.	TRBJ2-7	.	TGTGCCAGCAGGATGGACGGGAATTACGAGCAGTACTTC	CASRMDGNYEQYF
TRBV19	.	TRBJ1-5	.	TGTGCCAGTAGTATAGGGCCCGTTGCTAGCAATCAGCCCCAGCATTTT	CASSIGPVASNQPQHF
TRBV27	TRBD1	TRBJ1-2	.	TGTGCCAGCAGTTTGGGGACAGGGCACTATGGCTACACCTTC	CASSLGTGHYGYTF
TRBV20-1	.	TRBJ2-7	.	TGCAGTGCTAGGTTAGTAACCGAGCAGTACTTC	CSARLVTEQYF
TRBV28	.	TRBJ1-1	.	TGTGCCAGCAGTTACTCTCGAGCTCTCACTGAAGCTTTCTTT	CASSYSRALTEAFF
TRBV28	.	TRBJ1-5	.	TGTGCCAGCAGCTTAGGGGGGGCAGAGGGTAATCAGCCCCAGCATTTT	CASSLGGAEGNQPQHF
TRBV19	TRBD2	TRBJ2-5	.	TGTGCCAGTAGTCTAGCGGGAGGAGAGACCCAGTACTTC	CASSLAGGETQYF
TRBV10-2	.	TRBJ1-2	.	TGCGCCAGCAGCGCCCGTAACTATGGCTACACCTTC	CASSARNYGYTF
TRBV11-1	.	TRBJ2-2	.	TGTGCCAGCAGCTTTGGTACCACCGGGGAGCTGTTTTTT	CASSFGTTGELFF
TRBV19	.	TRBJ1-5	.	TGTGCCAGTAGTATGGTCCTGGAGTATAGCAATCAGCCCCAGCATTTT	CASSMVLEYSNQPQHF
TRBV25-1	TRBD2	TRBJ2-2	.	TGTGCCAGCAGTGAATCCCTAGCGGGAGCCGGCACCGGGGAGCTGTTTTTT	CASSESLAGAGTGELFF
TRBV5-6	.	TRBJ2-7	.	TGTGCCAGCAGCCCCTCAGCGAACCCTAGCTACGAGCAGTACTTC	CASSPSANPSYEQYF
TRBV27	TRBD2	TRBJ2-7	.	TGTGCCAGCATAGGACTAGCGGGGAACTACGAGCAGTACTTC	CASIGLAGNYEQYF